The 25 T cell receptor beta chains below were found in one sample sequenced in a study of T-cell reconstitution after alpha-beta-depleted transplantation in children. The library targeted TCRbeta and was prepared with unique molecular identifiers. TCRdb reanalysed the PCR reads using MiXCR and keeps one entry per CDR3 protein. The repertoire holds about 180,000 distinct CDR3 sequences, around 10% seen once, with roughly an eighth in the top ten. Sequencing was performed on PBMCs, taken before TCRalphabeta/CD19-depleted stem cell transplant. These receptors were taken from a boy under 10 years old with acute myeloid leukemia, due to receive a stem cell transplant.

This clonotype was detected ten times or more. This chain uses TRBV10-3 with TRBJ2-2; 11 bases match TRBD2. The V and J ends lost 6 bases and 5 bases, in that order; junction bases with no gene match: 8. This CDR3 has 16 amino acids. Germline loops: CDR1 ENHRY, CDR2 SYGVKD. CDR3 coding DNA: TGTGCCATCAGAGGGCTAGCGGGGGGAAGAACCGGGGAGCTGTTTTTT. Translating it yields CAIRGLAGGRTGELFF.

This clonotype was counted at least ten times. This rearrangement joins TRBV21-1 to TRBJ2-1; the D call in the table, TRBD2, was not verified against the DNA. TRBV21-1 counts as a pseudogene. CDR3 length: 18 residues. CDR3 in amino acids: CASSKDGGGLAGGYEQFF. The CDR3 DNA sequence: TGTGCCAGCAGCAAAGACGGGGGGGGACTAGCGGGAGGTTATGAGCAGTTCTTC.

This chain uses TRBV20-1 with TRBJ2-3; TRBD2 matches at 7 bases. Germline CDR1 is DFQATT and CDR2 is SNEGSKA (reference sequence). The CDR3 length is 15 residues. V lost 5 bases to trimming and J lost 2 bases; unmatched junction nucleotides: 10. CDR3 region: CSARSRDYHTDTQYF. In nucleotides, the CDR3 is TGCAGTGCTCGTAGCCGGGACTACCACACAGATACGCAGTATTTT.

This clonotype has a count of ten or more. The rearrangement joins TRBV7-2 to TRBJ2-5; 10 bases match TRBD2. V dropped 7 bases and J dropped 2; count of bases not matched to a gene: 13. Germline loops: CDR1 SGHTA, CDR2 FQGNSA. CDR3 length: 17 amino acids. Written as DNA, the CDR3 is TGTGCCAGCACCCCGTCTCCGGCTAGCGGGGGACAAGAGACCCAGTACTTC. Translation gives CASTPSPASGGQETQYF.

At least ten counts were recorded for this clonotype. The rearrangement uses TRBV20-1 and TRBJ2-3, with D uncertain. The V gene lost 2 bases and the J gene lost 3 bases, with 15 bases spanning the gap. CDR1 is DFQATT and CDR2 is SNEGSKA in the germline V gene (reference sequence). The CDR3 has 15 amino acids. The CDR3 sequence: CSARRLSRETDTQYF. Written as DNA, the CDR3 is TGCAGTGCTAGAAGGCTAAGCAGAGAAACAGATACGCAGTATTTT.

The sample holds many counts of this clonotype. The chain carries TRBV5-1 and TRBJ1-1; TRBD1 matches at 7 bases. The CDR3 runs to 14 residues. J lost 3 bases, V lost 5 bases, and 7 bases had no gene match. Germline V gene data show CDR1 as SGHRS and CDR2 as YFSETQ. The CDR3 protein is CASSPQGPDTEAFF. CDR3 DNA: TGCGCCAGCAGTCCACAGGGGCCCGACACTGAAGCTTTCTTT.

The chain carries TRBV7-6 and TRBJ1-1, with D tentatively TRBD1 (6 bases). Germline assignment: CDR1 SGHVS and CDR2 FNYEAQ. The V end lost 5 bases, the J end lost 5 bases, and 12 bases lay between the germline ends. The CDR3 runs to 13 residues. CDR3 sequence: CASSETGWTEAFF. The CDR3 coding sequence is TGTGCCAGCAGCGAGACAGGTTGGACTGAAGCTTTCTTT.

The chain links TRBV7-6 to TRBJ1-1, with a weak D call TRBD1 (5 bases). The CDR3 runs to 15 residues. Trimming removed 5 bases at V and 0 bases at J, with 13 bases between. Germline CDR1 SGHVS, CDR2 FNYEAQ. The CDR3 region is CASSRGWGVNTEAFF. CDR3 bases: TGTGCCAGCAGCCGGGGTTGGGGGGTGAACACTGAAGCTTTCTTT.

This clonotype was seen at least ten times. The V call is TRBV20-1, the J call TRBJ2-1; 8 nucleotides agree with TRBD1. The CDR3 runs to 15 residues. J lost 3 bases, V lost 5 bases, and 9 bases had no gene match. From germline, CDR1 is DFQATT and CDR2 SNEGSKA (reference sequence). The CDR3 sequence: CSAQLPGQDYNEQFF. The CDR3 bases are TGCAGTGCTCAGCTACCGGGACAGGACTACAATGAGCAGTTCTTC.

This clonotype has ten or more counts. The V call is TRBV20-1, the J call TRBJ1-6; TRBD1 matches at 7 bases. The germline V gene encodes CDR1 DFQATT and CDR2 SNEGSKA (reference sequence). J gave up 7 bases and V 0 bases, and 3 bases lay outside the gene matches. The CDR3 spans 14 residues. The CDR3 sequence: CSARDLTGNSPLHF. CDR3 coding DNA: TGCAGTGCTAGAGATTTGACAGGGAATTCACCCCTCCACTTT.

In this sample, this clonotype turned up a few times. The gene calls are TRBV19 and TRBJ2-7, with 9 bases fitting TRBD2. The CDR3 spans 15 residues. Per germline, CDR1 LNHDA and CDR2 SQIVND (reference sequence). Trimming took 3 bases from V and 2 from J; bases not matched to a gene: 5. The CDR3 DNA is TGTGCCAGTAGTATCGATCTAGCGGGACCCTACGAGCAGTACTTC. This encodes CASSIDLAGPYEQYF. Full variable domain (outside the CDR3, taken from reference TRBV19 and TRBJ2-7): DGGITQSPKYLFRKEGQNVTLSCEQNLNHDAMYWYRQDPGQGLRLIYYSQIVNDFQKGDIAEGYSVSREKKESFPLTVTSAQKNPTAFYLCASSIDLAGPYEQYFGPGTRLTVT.

Ten or more counts support this clonotype. In DNA, the CDR3 is TGCGCCAGCAGCCAAGAAATTTTGAACACTGAAGCTTTCTTT. This translates into CASSQEILNTEAFF. This chain joins TRBV4-1 and TRBJ1-1; unclear D gene. Trimming took 0 bases from V and 0 from J, leaving 5 bases between them. The CDR3 spans 14 residues. Germline V gene data show CDR1 as MGHRA and CDR2 as YSYEKL.

This clonotype appeared many times. The chain combines TRBV6-1 with TRBJ1-1, with 12 bases that match TRBD1. Germline loops: CDR1 MNHNS, CDR2 SASEGT. This CDR3 spans 15 amino acids. V shed 6 bases and J 3 bases; nucleotides not matched to a gene: 5. CDR3 residues: CASSPGQGAHTEAFF. The CDR3 DNA reads as TGTGCCAGCAGCCCGGGACAGGGGGCTCACACTGAAGCTTTCTTT.

This clonotype showed up many times. The V and J genes are TRBV19 and TRBJ2-7; the D is unclear. Germline-derived CDR1 and CDR2 are LNHDA and SQIVND (reference sequence). Trimming pared 6 bases from V and 2 bases from J, leaving 14 bases between. The CDR3 consists of 14 residues. CDR3 bases: TGTGCCAGTAGCCCCTTTAAGGGTACCTACGAGCAGTACTTC. It codes for CASSPFKGTYEQYF.

The table lists this clonotype with many counts. The chain is built from TRBV27 and TRBJ2-1, with 16 bases fitting TRBD2. Germline loops: CDR1 MNHEY, CDR2 SMNVEV (reference sequence). The CDR3 runs to 19 residues. J was trimmed by 5 bases and V by 4 bases; bases with no gene match: 11. DNA of the CDR3: TGTGCCAGCAGTTCGATTTTATGGGGACTAGCGGGAGGGAACAATGAGCAGTTCTTC. Amino acids: CASSSILWGLAGGNNEQFF.

This clonotype showed up many times. CDR3: CASSYDAGQSYNEQFF. The CDR3 region has the DNA TGTGCCAGCAGTTACGACGCGGGCCAAAGTTACAATGAGCAGTTCTTC. The chain uses TRBV5-8 and TRBJ2-1; TRBD2 is a possible D gene (5 bases). Germline V lookup: CDR1 SGHTS, CDR2 YDEGEE. The CDR3 has 16 residues. The V end lost 5 bases, the J end lost 4 bases, and 19 bases lay between the germline ends.

This clonotype was picked up many times. The V gene is TRBV13, the J gene TRBJ1-1; 7 nucleotides agree with TRBD1. The V gene end was trimmed by 4 bases and the J gene end by 0 bases; junction bases not matched to a gene: 8. CDR3 length: 16 residues. Germline V lookup: CDR1 PRHDT, CDR2 FYEKMQ (reference sequence). CDR3 coding DNA: TGTGCCAGCAGCTCCACTCAGACAGGGATGAACACTGAAGCTTTCTTT. It translates to CASSSTQTGMNTEAFF.

This clonotype occurred many times. In DNA, the CDR3 is TGTGCCAGCGGGACATTCGGGCAGTTCTTC. This codes for CASGTFGQFF. This chain connects TRBV25-1 to TRBJ2-1; possible D gene TRBD1, 6 bases. V dropped 8 bases and J dropped 12 bases, with 11 bases sitting between them. The CDR3 length is 10 residues. Looked up from germline, CDR1 is MGHDK and CDR2 is SYGVNS.

A word on this clonotype: A much larger clone lies a single base off, so this may be a read error. The chain recombines TRBV20-1 with TRBJ1-4; D is possibly TRBD1 (6 bases). Per the germline V gene, CDR1 is DFQATT and CDR2 is SNEGSKA (reference sequence). Trimming removed 3 bases at V and 11 bases at J, with 16 bases between. CDR3 length equals 13 residues. The CDR3 here is CSASRGGPDKLFF. CDR3 bases: TGCAGTGCTAGTCGTGGGGGCCCCGACAAACTGTTTTTT.

Details on this clonotype: A read error may explain this, as a much larger clone is one base away. As DNA, the CDR3 is TGTGCCGGCAGTTTAAGGGGAGATCTGTTCTTC. Amino acids: CAGSLRGDLFF. The V call is TRBV28, the J call TRBJ2-1; D possibly matches TRBD1 or TRBD2 (5 bases each). The CDR3 is made up of 11 amino acids. Germline V CDR1 and CDR2: MDHEN, SYDVKM.

Note on this clonotype: A junction boundary mismatches the germline segment, possibly from a read error. The chain combines TRBV5-1 with TRBJ2-3; 8 bases are a match to TRBD2. The V gene's germline CDR1 is SGHRS and CDR2 YFSETQ. The CDR3 has 14 residues. CDR3 bases: TGCGCCAGCAGCCCCCGGACTAGCAAAGATACGCAGTATTTT. Its translation: CASSPRTSKDTQYF. Supplemented by reference TRBV5-1 and TRBJ2-3, the full variable domain reads KAGVTQTPRYLIKTRGQQVTLSCSPISGHRSVSWYQQTPGQGLQFLFEYFSETQRNKGNFPGRFSGRQFSNSRSEMNVSTLELGDSALYLCASSPRTSKDTQYFGPGTRLTVL.

This clonotype was detected many times. The V and J genes are TRBV10-3 and TRBJ1-1; 7 nucleotides align to TRBD1. The CDR3 sequence is 13 residues long. The trim removed 10 bases at V and 3 bases at J, leaving 8 bases unmatched. Germline assignment: CDR1 ENHRY and CDR2 SYGVKD. DNA of the CDR3: TGTGCCACCGGGGAGGGGGCGTACACTGAAGCTTTCTTT. Translating gives CATGEGAYTEAFF.

This clonotype was counted at least ten times. The chain links TRBV5-6 to TRBJ1-1; D gene ambiguous. The V gene's germline CDR1 is SGHDT and CDR2 YYEEEE. The germline V and J ends were trimmed by 1 base and 2 bases, with 15 bases remaining between them. CDR3 length: 16 amino acids. The DNA of the CDR3 is TGTGCCAGCAGCTTGTCCGCAGAATGGTTTAACACTGAAGCTTTCTTT. It yields the protein CASSLSAEWFNTEAFF.

In its sample, this clonotype was seen many times. The CDR3 loop is CASGWTSSGSKYEQFF. The CDR3 coding sequence is TGTGCTAGTGGTTGGACCTCTAGCGGGAGTAAGTATGAGCAGTTCTTC. The chain is built from TRBV12-5 and TRBJ2-1; 10 bases align to TRBD2. The germline gives CDR1 LGHNT, CDR2 FRNRAP. With 4 bases clipped from V and 8 bases from J, the junction kept 11 bases outside the gene matches. CDR3 size: 16 residues.

In DNA, the CDR3 is TGTGCCAGCAGTGAACTGACTAGCGGATACACCGGGGAGCTGTTTTTT. Its protein is CASSELTSGYTGELFF. This chain joins TRBV6-1 and TRBJ2-2; 9 nucleotides match TRBD2. Germline loops: CDR1 MNHNS, CDR2 SASEGT. V dropped 2 bases and J dropped 3; count of bases not matched to a gene: 4. The CDR3 is 16 amino acids.